Listed below are T cell receptor beta chains from one sample, sequenced in a study of shared clonotypes between healthy human individuals. Clones were read by immunoSEQ multiplex PCR, and TCRdb kept only the in-frame ones, dropping some. The repertoire holds over 2 million clones, with about nine tenths as singletons. Sequencing used naive CD4+ T cells from PBMCs. The receptors stem from a man between 18 and 35 years old in good health. Some clones in this sample may be carry-over from other donors' samples. CDR3s include the opening cysteine and the closing phenylalanine or tryptophan. D genes are given only for firm matches. Rows may omit the clone size; those that give it use once, few, many or a size class.

cdr3_aa: CASSLGRTAQETQYF
cdr3_nt: TGTGCCAGCAGCTTAGGCCGGACAGCTCAAGAGACCCAGTACTTC
j_call: TRBJ2-5
clone_size: .
d_call: .
cdr3_length: 15
v_call: TRBV11-3

cdr3_aa: CASSQDGYYGYTF
cdr3_nt: TGCGCCAGCAGCCAAGACGGCTACTATGGCTACACCTTC
j_call: TRBJ1-2
clone_size: .
d_call: .
cdr3_length: 13
v_call: TRBV4-1

cdr3_aa: CASSEARLASSDEQFF
cdr3_nt: TGTGCCAGCAGTGAAGCGCGTTTAGCTTCCTCGGATGAGCAGTTCTTC
j_call: TRBJ2-1
clone_size: .
d_call: .
cdr3_length: 16
v_call: TRBV6-1

cdr3_aa: CASSFSGGGTGELFF
cdr3_nt: TGTGCCAGCAGTTTTTCCGGGGGCGGGACCGGGGAGCTGTTTTTT
j_call: TRBJ2-2
clone_size: .
d_call: .
cdr3_length: 15
v_call: TRBV28

cdr3_aa: CASSLRGAPYEQYF
cdr3_nt: TGCGCCAGCAGCTTGAGAGGGGCCCCCTACGAGCAGTACTTC
j_call: TRBJ2-7
clone_size: once
d_call: .
cdr3_length: 14
v_call: TRBV5-1

cdr3_aa: CATSRDVQVKGEKLFF
cdr3_nt: TGTGCCACCAGCAGAGATGTCCAGGTTAAAGGTGAAAAACTGTTTTTT
j_call: TRBJ1-4
clone_size: .
d_call: .
cdr3_length: 16
v_call: TRBV15

cdr3_aa: CASNRIADNTGELFF
cdr3_nt: TGTGCCAGCAACCGAATAGCGGATAACACCGGGGAGCTGTTTTTT
j_call: TRBJ2-2
clone_size: .
d_call: .
cdr3_length: 15
v_call: TRBV6-1

cdr3_aa: CASSQERSNTEAFF
cdr3_nt: TGCGCCAGCAGCCAAGAGAGATCTAACACTGAAGCTTTCTTT
j_call: TRBJ1-1
clone_size: .
d_call: .
cdr3_length: 14
v_call: TRBV4-1

cdr3_aa: CSVAPLSGDSYNEQFF
cdr3_nt: TGCAGCGTTGCCCCCTTGTCGGGGGACTCCTACAATGAGCAGTTCTTC
j_call: TRBJ2-1
clone_size: .
d_call: .
cdr3_length: 16
v_call: TRBV29-1

cdr3_aa: CASSPPGATNEKLFF
cdr3_nt: TGTGCCAGCAGCCCTCCCGGTGCAACTAATGAAAAACTGTTTTTT
j_call: TRBJ1-4
clone_size: once
d_call: .
cdr3_length: 15
v_call: TRBV6-5

cdr3_aa: CASSLGDREGEKLFF
cdr3_nt: TGTGCCAGCAGCTTAGGGGACAGAGAAGGTGAAAAACTGTTTTTT
j_call: TRBJ1-4
clone_size: .
d_call: TRBD1
cdr3_length: 15
v_call: TRBV11-2

cdr3_aa: CASSYRTGDTYEQYF
cdr3_nt: TGTGCCAGCAGCTACAGGACAGGGGACACCTACGAGCAGTACTTC
j_call: TRBJ2-7
clone_size: .
d_call: TRBD1
cdr3_length: 15
v_call: TRBV7-2

cdr3_aa: CASSLSSGRSYEQYF
cdr3_nt: TGTGCCAGCAGCCTCTCTAGCGGTCGCTCCTACGAGCAGTACTTC
j_call: TRBJ2-7
clone_size: .
d_call: TRBD2
cdr3_length: 15
v_call: TRBV5-4

cdr3_aa: CASSLIPDSGDNEQFF
cdr3_nt: TGTGCCAGCAGTTTAATACCGGACTCGGGTGACAATGAGCAGTTCTTC
j_call: TRBJ2-1
clone_size: .
d_call: .
cdr3_length: 16
v_call: TRBV27

cdr3_aa: CASSVGAGGANEQFF
cdr3_nt: TGTGCCAGCAGCGTAGGAGCGGGGGGCGCAAATGAGCAGTTCTTC
j_call: TRBJ2-1
clone_size: .
d_call: TRBD2
cdr3_length: 15
v_call: TRBV9

cdr3_aa: CASTGQAESGELFF
cdr3_nt: TGTGCCAGTACGGGACAGGCCGAGTCCGGGGAGCTGTTTTTT
j_call: TRBJ2-2
clone_size: .
d_call: TRBD1
cdr3_length: 14
v_call: TRBV2

cdr3_aa: CAISETGYEQYF
cdr3_nt: TGTGCCATCAGTGAGACAGGATACGAGCAGTACTTC
j_call: TRBJ2-7
clone_size: .
d_call: .
cdr3_length: 12
v_call: TRBV10-3

cdr3_aa: CASSLLAGQGLGNTIYF
cdr3_nt: TGTGCCAGCAGTTTATTGGCGGGACAGGGGTTGGGAAACACCATATATTTT
j_call: TRBJ1-3
clone_size: .
d_call: TRBD1
cdr3_length: 17
v_call: TRBV28

cdr3_aa: CASSLVMSLGGYTF
cdr3_nt: TGTGCCAGCAGTTTAGTTATGAGTCTTGGTGGCTACACCTTC
j_call: TRBJ1-2
clone_size: .
d_call: .
cdr3_length: 14
v_call: TRBV28

cdr3_aa: CASSYHFAGDIYEQYF
cdr3_nt: TGTGCCAGCAGTTACCATTTTGCTGGGGATATTTACGAGCAGTACTTC
j_call: TRBJ2-7
clone_size: once
d_call: .
cdr3_length: 16
v_call: TRBV6-5

cdr3_aa: CASSRKDRTSGSYNEQFF
cdr3_nt: TGCGCCAGCAGCCGAAAAGATAGGACTAGCGGGAGTTACAATGAGCAGTTCTTC
j_call: TRBJ2-1
clone_size: once
d_call: TRBD2
cdr3_length: 18
v_call: TRBV4-1

cdr3_aa: CASSLDGVGTEAFF
cdr3_nt: TGTGCCAGCAGCTTAGATGGGGTTGGCACTGAAGCTTTCTTT
j_call: TRBJ1-1
clone_size: .
d_call: .
cdr3_length: 14
v_call: TRBV7-9

cdr3_aa: CASRRRTAAVNEKLFF
cdr3_nt: TGTGCCAGCAGACGCCGGACAGCGGCCGTAAATGAAAAACTGTTTTTT
j_call: TRBJ1-4
clone_size: .
d_call: .
cdr3_length: 16
v_call: TRBV27

cdr3_aa: CASSLDPSGSGTGELFF
cdr3_nt: TGTGCCAGCAGTTTAGATCCTAGCGGGAGTGGGACCGGGGAGCTGTTTTTT
j_call: TRBJ2-2
clone_size: .
d_call: TRBD2
cdr3_length: 17
v_call: TRBV27

cdr3_aa: CASSVQGNQPQHF
cdr3_nt: TGTGCCAGCAGCGTACAGGGGAATCAGCCCCAGCATTTT
j_call: TRBJ1-5
clone_size: once
d_call: TRBD1
cdr3_length: 13
v_call: TRBV7-2

cdr3_aa: CASSPPLPYGYTF
cdr3_nt: TGTGCCAGCAGCCCCCCGCTCCCATACGGCTACACCTTC
j_call: TRBJ1-2
clone_size: .
d_call: .
cdr3_length: 13
v_call: TRBV7-6

cdr3_aa: CASSPGSGTYEQYF
cdr3_nt: TGTGCCAGCTCACCGGGGAGCGGCACCTACGAGCAGTACTTC
j_call: TRBJ2-7
clone_size: .
d_call: .
cdr3_length: 14
v_call: TRBV18

cdr3_aa: CASRASGRMNTEAFF
cdr3_nt: TGTGCCAGCAGGGCCTCGGGACGGATGAACACTGAAGCTTTCTTT
j_call: TRBJ1-1
clone_size: .
d_call: .
cdr3_length: 15
v_call: TRBV6-4

cdr3_aa: CASGLTSGRGSYNEQFF
cdr3_nt: TGTGCCAGCGGCTTGACTAGCGGGAGGGGGTCCTACAATGAGCAGTTCTTC
j_call: TRBJ2-1
clone_size: .
d_call: TRBD2
cdr3_length: 17
v_call: TRBV6-4